This T cell receptor beta chain was recorded in a study of human T cells and chemical hapten exposure. Study-level background: Weekly administration of diphenylcyclopropenone to the scalp of patients continued throughout the roughly 26-week study.

Time point defined: patch test 1, 2 weeks after DPC sensitization. Specified treatment: therapeutic diphenylcyclopropenone sensitization with weekly scalp DPC. The study drew its donors from alopecia patients who were 18 to 70 years old and suitable for DPC. This clonotype came up a few times. Separate cDNA molecules received unique molecular identifiers, which the library attached to them. From the RACE reads, TCRdb called clonotypes with MiXCR, one entry per CDR3 protein. The sample gives roughly 200,000 distinct CDR3 sequences, about 22% of which show up once; under 8.5% is in the top ten. V lost 6 bases and J lost 4; bases outside the gene matches: 11. Germline CDR1 is SQVTM and CDR2 is ANQGSEA. The CDR3 has 14 amino acids.

This sequence originates from a woman aged 50 to 60 with alopecia areata. Some clones in this sample may be carry-over from other donors' samples. The sequenced sample was whole blood, obtained in connection with sensitization to the hapten diphenylcyclopropenone (DPC). The chain combines TRBV29-1 with TRBJ1-1; 7 bases align to TRBD1. The CDR3 protein is CSVATGAGGTEAFF. Here the CDR3 DNA reads TGCAGCGTGGCCACCGGGGCAGGGGGCACTGAAGCTTTCTTT.